This T cell receptor beta chain is drawn from a study of blood T cell repertoires in COVID-19. Study-level information: COVID-19 samples collected from the United States, Italy and Spain covered acute and convalescent phases. The analysed material was cDNA or gDNA that came from T cells, B-cell-depleted T cells, or PBMCs.

The CDR3 sequence is 16 residues long. The V gene end was trimmed by 6 bases and the J gene end by 0 bases; junction bases not matched to a gene: 6. Germline V lookup: CDR1 LGHNT, CDR2 FRNRAP. Study processing details: Reference gene primers were amplified, and this amplification served to estimate nucleated cell counts. The assay was immunoSEQ multiplex PCR, and TCRdb's table has in-frame clones only and misses some. V and J calls and clone size are as listed in that table; D and trimming were resolved from the DNA. The sample includes about 87,000 clones, 75% of them seen just once. The sequenced sample consisted of peripheral blood. This chain connects TRBV12-5 to TRBJ2-3; 10 bases are a match to TRBD2. This receptor was obtained from a woman between 50 and 59 years old with acute or convalescent COVID-19. The CDR3 loop reads CASGRGLAESTDTQYF. DNA of the CDR3: TGTGCTAGTGGCCGAGGACTAGCGGAGAGCACAGATACGCAGTATTTT.